This T cell receptor beta chain comes out of a study of blood T cells in healthy people across ages. With 7 bases removed from V and 6 bases from J, the gap between germline ends came to 21 bases. The CDR3 is made up of 14 amino acids. CDR1 is SQVTM, CDR2 ANQGSEA, per germline. Primed by a sample-barcoded 5' primer and a J-beta primer mix, a second PCR proceeded for about 7 to 11 cycles. TCRdb re-derived calls from the 5' RACE reads in MiXCR, one entry per CDR3 protein. Among more than 900,000 distinct CDR3 sequences listed, around 27% were seen once. The same specimen was also included in a second study, on T cells of mothers and their children. That paper states: Sequencing got over 10 million TCR beta CDR3 reads from each mother and around 3 million from each child.

The V and J genes are TRBV29-1 and TRBJ1-1; no clear D gene. The sequence was obtained from a girl aged 2-10 years in good health. The sequenced sample consisted of blood. CDR3 sequence reads: CSANGVGKPAEAFF. DNA of the CDR3: TGCAGCGCGAACGGGGTGGGGAAACCAGCTGAAGCTTTCTTT.